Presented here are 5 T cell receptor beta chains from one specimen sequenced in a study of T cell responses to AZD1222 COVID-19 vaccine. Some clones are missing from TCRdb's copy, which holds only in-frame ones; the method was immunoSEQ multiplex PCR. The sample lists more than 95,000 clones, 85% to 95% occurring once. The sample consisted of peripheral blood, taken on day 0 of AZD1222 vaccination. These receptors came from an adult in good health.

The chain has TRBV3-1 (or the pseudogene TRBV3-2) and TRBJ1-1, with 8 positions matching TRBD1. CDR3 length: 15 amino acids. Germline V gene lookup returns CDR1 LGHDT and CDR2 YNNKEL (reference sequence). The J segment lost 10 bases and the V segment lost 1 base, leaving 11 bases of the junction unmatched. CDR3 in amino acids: CASSQVSTGGKRAFF. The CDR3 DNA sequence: TGTGCCAGCAGCCAAGTTAGCACAGGGGGTAAAAGAGCTTTCTTT.

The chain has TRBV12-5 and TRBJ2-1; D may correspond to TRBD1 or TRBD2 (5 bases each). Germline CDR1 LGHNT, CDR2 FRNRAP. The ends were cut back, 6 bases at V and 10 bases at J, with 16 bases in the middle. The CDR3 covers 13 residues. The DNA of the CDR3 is TGTGCTAGTGGGTTTGGGGGATCAAGGGAGCAGTTCTTC. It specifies CASGFGGSREQFF.

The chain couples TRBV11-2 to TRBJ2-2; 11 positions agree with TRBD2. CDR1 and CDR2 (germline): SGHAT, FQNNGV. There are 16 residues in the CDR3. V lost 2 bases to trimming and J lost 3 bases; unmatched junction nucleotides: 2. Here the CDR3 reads CASSLLSGRDTGELFF. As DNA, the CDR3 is TGTGCCAGCAGCTTACTTAGCGGGAGGGACACCGGGGAGCTGTTTTTT.

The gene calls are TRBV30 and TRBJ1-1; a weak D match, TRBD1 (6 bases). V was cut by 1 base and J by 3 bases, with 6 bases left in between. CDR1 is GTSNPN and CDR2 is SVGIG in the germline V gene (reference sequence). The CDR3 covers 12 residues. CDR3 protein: CAWSAGDTEAFF. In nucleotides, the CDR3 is TGTGCCTGGAGTGCAGGGGACACTGAAGCTTTCTTT. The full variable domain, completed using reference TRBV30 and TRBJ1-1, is SQTIHQWPATLVQPVGSPLSLECTVEGTSNPNLYWYRQAAGRGLQLLFYSVGIGQISSEVPQNLSASRPQDRQFILSSKKLLLSDSGFYLCAWSAGDTEAFFGQGTRLTVV.

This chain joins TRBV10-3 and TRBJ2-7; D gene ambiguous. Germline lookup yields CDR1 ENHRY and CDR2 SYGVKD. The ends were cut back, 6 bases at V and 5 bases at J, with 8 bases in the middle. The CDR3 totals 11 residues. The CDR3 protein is CAISLGDEQYF. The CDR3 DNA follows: TGTGCCATCAGCCTGGGCGACGAGCAGTACTTC.